The table lists the clone carrying this T cell receptor beta chain with a few counts. The antigen is undetermined. The data stem from a study of T-cell memory formation after mild COVID-19. From 5'RACE with constant-segment primers came TCR alpha and TCR beta cDNA libraries that carried sample barcodes and UMIs. TCRdb re-called the 5' RACE reads with MiXCR, one entry per CDR3 protein. Of 200,000 to 300,000 distinct CDR3 sequences listed, approximately 16% are singletons. Study results and limitations: Nothing showed for sure that second-wave clones peaking on day 37 were SARS-CoV-2 specific. Prior to infection, memory already included some responding clones, suggesting cross-reactive memory joined.

This CDR3 comprises 16 residues. Unmatched junction bases numbered 12, after V lost 5 bases and J lost 4 bases. Germline CDR1 is SQVTM and CDR2 is ANQGSEA. The chain joins TRBV29-1 to TRBJ2-3, with TRBD2 matching over 10 bases. The source material was PBMCs or a T cell subset sorted from them (not recorded which). This clonotype originated in a man in his late teens or twenties who had mild COVID-19 (a few samples of this study predate the infection). Cell type and time point are not known. The CDR3 sequence: CSVLRPTSGAADTQYF. The CDR3 nucleotides are TGCAGCGTTCTAAGGCCCACTAGCGGGGCCGCAGATACGCAGTATTTT.